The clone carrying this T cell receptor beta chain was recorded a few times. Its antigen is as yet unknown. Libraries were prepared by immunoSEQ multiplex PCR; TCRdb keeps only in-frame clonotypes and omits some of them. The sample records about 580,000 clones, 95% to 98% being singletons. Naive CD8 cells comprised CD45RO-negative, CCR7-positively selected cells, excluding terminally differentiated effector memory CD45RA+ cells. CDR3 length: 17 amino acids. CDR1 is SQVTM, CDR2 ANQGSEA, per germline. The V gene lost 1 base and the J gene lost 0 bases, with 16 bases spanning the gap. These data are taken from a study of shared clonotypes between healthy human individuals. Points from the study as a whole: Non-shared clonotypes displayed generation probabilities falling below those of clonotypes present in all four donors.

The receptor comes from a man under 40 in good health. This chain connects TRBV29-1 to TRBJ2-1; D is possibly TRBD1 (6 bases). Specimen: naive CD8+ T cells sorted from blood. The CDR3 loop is CSVEGRAQGSSYNEQFF. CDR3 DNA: TGCAGCGTTGAAGGCCGTGCCCAGGGGAGCTCCTACAATGAGCAGTTCTTC.